This T cell receptor delta chain was sequenced during a study of Vδ1+ human thymocytes. Points from the study as a whole: Thymic TRG and TRD repertoires appeared highly polyclonal, with Gaussian CDR3 length distributions.

Sequences come from RNA converted to cDNA by reverse transcription. CDR3 amplicons came from multiplex PCR with pooled V-gene forward and constant-region reverse primers. TCRdb re-called the multiplex PCR reads using CATT. The sample gives 70,000 or so delta-chain clones, 30% to 45% of which show up once; approximately 0.3% is in the top ten. Vdelta1+ thymocyte sorts reached between about 98% and 99.6% purity. Germline-derived CDR1 and CDR2 are TSWWSYY and QGS. Between the trimmed V and J ends, which lost 5 bases and 0 bases, there was a span of 25 bases. CDR3 length: 19 residues. A few counts support this clone. Its specificity is not known.

This sequence was found in a boy younger than two who had congenital heart surgery. The J gene is TRDJ1, the V gene TRDV1, with D hard to call. Sequencing was carried out using Vdelta1+ gamma-delta thymocytes from the thymus. The subset here: FACS-sorted CD3+ TCRalphabeta- TCRVdelta1+ TCRVdelta2- thymocytes. CDR3 in amino acids: CALGSLGNYYPPYTDKLIF. Here the CDR3 DNA reads TGTGCTCTTGGGTCACTCGGAAACTACTACCCTCCGTACACCGATAAACTCATCTTT.